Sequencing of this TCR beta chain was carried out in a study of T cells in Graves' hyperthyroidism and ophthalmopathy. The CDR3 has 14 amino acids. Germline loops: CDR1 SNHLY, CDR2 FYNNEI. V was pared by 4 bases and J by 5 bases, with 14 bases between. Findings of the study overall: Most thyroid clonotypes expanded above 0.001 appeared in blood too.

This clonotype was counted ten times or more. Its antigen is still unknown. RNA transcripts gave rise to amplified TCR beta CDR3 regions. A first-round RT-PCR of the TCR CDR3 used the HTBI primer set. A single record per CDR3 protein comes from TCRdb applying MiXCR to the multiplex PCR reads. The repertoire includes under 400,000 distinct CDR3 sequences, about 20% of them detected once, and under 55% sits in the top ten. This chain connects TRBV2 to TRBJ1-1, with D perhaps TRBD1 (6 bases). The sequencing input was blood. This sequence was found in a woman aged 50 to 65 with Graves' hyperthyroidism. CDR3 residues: CASSGEGVLTEAFF. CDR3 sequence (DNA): TGTGCCAGCAGTGGGGAGGGGGTGCTGACTGAAGCTTTCTTT.